Listed below are T cell receptor beta chains from one sample, sequenced in a study of Ad26.COV2.S vaccination and SARS-CoV-2 variants. Sequencing used immunoSEQ multiplex PCR; TCRdb keeps in-frame clones, though not all of them. The sample records under 550,000 clones, 88% being singletons. Source: peripheral blood, taken in a trial of Ad26.COV2.S vaccine versus placebo. The receptors derive from a person aged 18-60 years who received the Ad26.COV2.S COVID-19 vaccine or a placebo. Each CDR3 is given with its conserved first and last residue. A D gene is named only where the DNA matches it firmly. Size tells how often a clone was seen (once, few, many) or the class of an expanded clone, and some rows leave it out.

V: TRBV6-5
D: .
size: .
J: TRBJ2-1
DNA: TGTGCCAGCAGTACCCGGAGTGGTAATGTGTTCTTC
CDR3: CASSTRSGNVFF

V: TRBV19
D: .
size: .
J: TRBJ1-1
DNA: TGTGCCAGTAGTATAGTGGACAGCGAAGCTTTCTTT
CDR3: CASSIVDSEAFF

V: TRBV2
D: .
size: .
J: TRBJ2-2
DNA: TGTGCCAGCAGTGGCCAATTGAACACCGGGGAGCTGTTTTTT
CDR3: CASSGQLNTGELFF

V: TRBV6-2/TRBV6-3
D: TRBD2
size: .
J: TRBJ2-2
DNA: TGTGCCAGCAGTTACCCCATTGGCGGGGGAGGAACCGGGGAGCTGTTTTTT
CDR3: CASSYPIGGGGTGELFF

V: TRBV7-2
D: .
size: .
J: TRBJ2-7
DNA: TGTGCCAGCAGCTTAGGGGGGACAAGATCCTACGAGCAGTACTTC
CDR3: CASSLGGTRSYEQYF

V: TRBV4-2
D: TRBD1
size: .
J: TRBJ1-5
DNA: TGTGCCAGCAGCCAAGAATGGGACAGACTAGATCAGCCCCAGCATTTT
CDR3: CASSQEWDRLDQPQHF

V: TRBV27
D: .
size: .
J: TRBJ2-7
DNA: TGTGCCAGCAGTATATTCCAAGGCTCCTACGAGCAGTACTTC
CDR3: CASSIFQGSYEQYF

V: TRBV29-1
D: TRBD1
size: .
J: TRBJ1-4
DNA: TGCAGCGTGGGAATACGACAGGGGAGGGTTGAAAAACTGTTTTTT
CDR3: CSVGIRQGRVEKLFF

V: TRBV29-1
D: .
size: .
J: TRBJ1-2
DNA: TGCAGCGTTGTTACATTTCTCGGAGGCTACACCTTC
CDR3: CSVVTFLGGYTF

V: TRBV7-2
D: TRBD1
size: .
J: TRBJ2-1
DNA: TGTGCCAGCAGCGCTTCCAGGGGGTTTAATGAGCAGTTCTTC
CDR3: CASSASRGFNEQFF

V: TRBV7-8
D: .
size: .
J: TRBJ2-7
DNA: TGTGCCAGCAGCCAACTGTACGAGCAGTACTTC
CDR3: CASSQLYEQYF

V: TRBV7-2
D: .
size: few
J: TRBJ1-1
DNA: TGTGCCAGCAGCTCAGGGCGGAGAAACACTGAAGCTTTCTTT
CDR3: CASSSGRRNTEAFF

V: TRBV30
D: .
size: .
J: TRBJ2-3
DNA: TGTGCCTGGGGGACTAGCACAGATACGCAGTATTTT
CDR3: CAWGTSTDTQYF

V: TRBV4-1
D: TRBD2
size: once
J: TRBJ2-7
DNA: TGCGCCAGCAGCCAAGTATCTAGCGGGGGGCCACTCTACGAGCAGTACTTC
CDR3: CASSQVSSGGPLYEQYF

V: TRBV9
D: .
size: .
J: TRBJ2-1
DNA: TGTGCCAGCAGCGTAGCCGGACGAGCGGTTGGTGAGCAGTTCTTC
CDR3: CASSVAGRAVGEQFF

V: TRBV28
D: .
size: .
J: TRBJ2-2
DNA: TGTGCCAGCATCCGGCGGGTCCCCGGGGAGCTGTTTTTT
CDR3: CASIRRVPGELFF

V: TRBV5-1
D: .
size: .
J: TRBJ2-5
DNA: TGCGCCAGCAGCTCCTACCAAGAGACCCAGTACTTC
CDR3: CASSSYQETQYF

V: TRBV5-1
D: TRBD2
size: .
J: TRBJ2-3
DNA: TGCGCCAGCAGCGGATTAAGGTTCGGGGGGGCGGCAGATACGCAGTATTTT
CDR3: CASSGLRFGGAADTQYF

V: TRBV28
D: TRBD2
size: .
J: TRBJ2-3
DNA: TGTGCCAGCAGCCCTTCGGGGGGTAAAGGTAGAGATACGCAGTATTTT
CDR3: CASSPSGGKGRDTQYF

V: TRBV4-1
D: .
size: .
J: TRBJ2-7
DNA: TGCGCCAGCAGCCAAGAGGCAGCCAGCTCCTACGAGCAGTACTTC
CDR3: CASSQEAASSYEQYF

V: TRBV7-9
D: .
size: .
J: TRBJ2-5
DNA: TGTGCCAGCAGCTTAGGGGAGGTGAGAGAGACCCAGTACTTC
CDR3: CASSLGEVRETQYF

V: TRBV10-3
D: .
size: many
J: TRBJ1-2
DNA: TGTGCCGCCGAGCGGGACAAGGGGACTAATGGCTACACCTTC
CDR3: CAAERDKGTNGYTF

V: TRBV9
D: .
size: .
J: TRBJ1-4
DNA: TGTGCCAGCAGCCCCGGGATTTTCGAAAAACTGTTTTTT
CDR3: CASSPGIFEKLFF

V: TRBV4-3
D: .
size: .
J: TRBJ1-5
DNA: TGCGCCAGCAGCCAAGAACGGGGACAGCCCCAGCATTTT
CDR3: CASSQERGQPQHF

V: TRBV30
D: .
size: .
J: TRBJ1-2
DNA: TGTGCCTGGAGTGATCCTAACAGGATATTCTATGGCTACACCTTC
CDR3: CAWSDPNRIFYGYTF

V: TRBV7-3
D: .
size: .
J: TRBJ2-1
DNA: TGTGCCAGCAGCCAAGGAAGCTCCTACAATGAGCAGTTCTTC
CDR3: CASSQGSSYNEQFF

V: TRBV2
D: .
size: .
J: TRBJ2-3
DNA: TGTGCCAGACGGGGTTCGAGCACAGATACGCAGTATTTT
CDR3: CARRGSSTDTQYF

V: TRBV5-8
D: TRBD1
size: .
J: TRBJ2-5
DNA: TGTGCCAGCAGCTTGGGGCAGGGGGCAGGGGAGACCCAGTACTTC
CDR3: CASSLGQGAGETQYF

V: TRBV7-9
D: .
size: .
J: TRBJ1-2
DNA: TGTGCCAGCAGCTTAGCGGGGGACCCCTATGGCTACACCTTC
CDR3: CASSLAGDPYGYTF

V: TRBV27
D: .
size: .
J: TRBJ2-3
DNA: TGTGCCAGCAGTCTAACTAGCACAGATACGCAGTATTTT
CDR3: CASSLTSTDTQYF

V: TRBV30
D: TRBD1
size: .
J: TRBJ1-1
DNA: TGTGCCTGGAGTGCCCCCCCCGGGACAGGGGGTACTGAAGCTTTCTTT
CDR3: CAWSAPPGTGGTEAFF

V: TRBV6-5
D: .
size: .
J: TRBJ1-6
DNA: TGTGCCAGCAGTTACTCGGGTGGGTTTGGTCAGTCACCCCTCCACTTT
CDR3: CASSYSGGFGQSPLHF

V: TRBV4-3
D: .
size: .
J: TRBJ2-2
DNA: TGCGCCAGCAGCCACATCTCGACCACCGGGGAGCTGTTTTTT
CDR3: CASSHISTTGELFF

V: TRBV29-1
D: .
size: .
J: TRBJ2-1
DNA: TGCAGCGTCGCGGACAGCTCCTACAATGAGCAGTTCTTC
CDR3: CSVADSSYNEQFF

V: TRBV4-3
D: .
size: .
J: TRBJ2-5
DNA: TGCGCCAGCAGCCAAGGGGGCGCGATCCAAGAGACCCAGTACTTC
CDR3: CASSQGGAIQETQYF

V: TRBV5-8
D: TRBD1
size: .
J: TRBJ2-7
DNA: TGTGCCAGCACAAGACAGGGGATCTCCTACGAGCAGTACTTC
CDR3: CASTRQGISYEQYF

V: TRBV30
D: TRBD1
size: .
J: TRBJ1-2
DNA: TGTGCCTGGCGGGACAGCAATTCCTATGGCTACACCTTC
CDR3: CAWRDSNSYGYTF

V: TRBV6-2/TRBV6-3
D: .
size: .
J: TRBJ2-5
DNA: TGTGCCAGCAGCAATGGACGGAATTACCAAGAGACCCAGTACTTC
CDR3: CASSNGRNYQETQYF

V: TRBV5-4
D: .
size: .
J: TRBJ2-3
DNA: TGTGCCAGCAGCCCCGCGGCTCTCGATACGCAGTATTTT
CDR3: CASSPAALDTQYF

V: TRBV7-3
D: .
size: .
J: TRBJ2-3
DNA: TGTGCCAGCAGCCTGAGGCGGGGAGATACGCAGTATTTT
CDR3: CASSLRRGDTQYF

V: TRBV12-3/TRBV12-4
D: .
size: .
J: TRBJ1-1
DNA: TGTGCCAGCAGTTTAATGGGGGGTGAAGCTTTCTTT
CDR3: CASSLMGGEAFF

V: TRBV4-1
D: TRBD1
size: .
J: TRBJ2-1
DNA: TGCGCCAGCAGCCAAGATTTCCCCGGACAGGGTCTGGATGAGCAGTTCTTC
CDR3: CASSQDFPGQGLDEQFF

V: TRBV3-1/TRBV3-2
D: TRBD2
size: .
J: TRBJ2-5
DNA: TGTGCCAGCAGCCAAGACCCCCTAGCGGGGGGGCTTGAGACCCAGTACTTC
CDR3: CASSQDPLAGGLETQYF

V: TRBV2
D: .
size: .
J: TRBJ2-2
DNA: TGTGCCAGCAGCAGGGTGGGGTTCGGGGAGCTGTTTTTT
CDR3: CASSRVGFGELFF

V: TRBV29-1
D: .
size: .
J: TRBJ2-1
DNA: TGCAGCGCCACAATCCGGGCCGCCGGGATCGCGGGTAGACACTACAATGAGCAGTTCTTC
CDR3: CSATIRAAGIAGRHYNEQFF

V: TRBV5-4
D: TRBD1
size: .
J: TRBJ2-1
DNA: TGTGCCAGCAGTGGGACAGGCCCACCGGACAATGAGCAGTTCTTC
CDR3: CASSGTGPPDNEQFF

V: TRBV10-3
D: .
size: .
J: TRBJ1-1
DNA: TGTGCCATCAGGGAGGGGGATTGGACTGAAGCTTTCTTT
CDR3: CAIREGDWTEAFF

V: TRBV7-2
D: .
size: .
J: TRBJ2-1
DNA: TGTGCCAGCAGCTTAAATTATGAGCAGTTCTTC
CDR3: CASSLNYEQFF

V: TRBV15
D: .
size: once
J: TRBJ1-1
DNA: TGTGCCACCAGCCCAATTAGAGGGAGGAGGAACACTGAAGCTTTCTTT
CDR3: CATSPIRGRRNTEAFF

V: TRBV14
D: TRBD1
size: .
J: TRBJ2-7
DNA: TGTGCCAGCAGCCAACGACAGGGGGGGTTCGAGCAGTACTTC
CDR3: CASSQRQGGFEQYF

V: TRBV4-3
D: .
size: .
J: TRBJ2-1
DNA: TGCGCCAGCAGCCAAGATGTGCGGGGCTCCTACAATGAGCAGTTCTTC
CDR3: CASSQDVRGSYNEQFF

V: TRBV15
D: .
size: .
J: TRBJ1-2
DNA: TGTGCCACCAGCAGTGAAGGGGTCAGCACCACCTTC
CDR3: CATSSEGVSTTF

V: TRBV4-1
D: .
size: once
J: TRBJ2-7
DNA: TGCGCCAGCAGCCACACTGATTCCTACTACGAGCAGTACTTC
CDR3: CASSHTDSYYEQYF

V: TRBV5-4
D: .
size: .
J: TRBJ1-2
DNA: TGTGCCAGCAGCTCGTCCCCCAGGGGACAATCAGCTAACTATGGCTACACCTTC
CDR3: CASSSSPRGQSANYGYTF

V: TRBV6-5
D: .
size: .
J: TRBJ2-1
DNA: TGTGCCAGCAGGCAAACAGGGTCCAATGAGCAGTTCTTC
CDR3: CASRQTGSNEQFF

V: TRBV6-2/TRBV6-3
D: .
size: .
J: TRBJ1-2
DNA: TGTGCCAGCAGTTACTCGTCGGGGCGCGGCTATGGCTACACCTTC
CDR3: CASSYSSGRGYGYTF

V: TRBV3-1/TRBV3-2
D: .
size: .
J: TRBJ2-1
DNA: TGTGCCAGCAGCCAAGATCCCAGGGCGATCTACAATGAGCAGTTCTTC
CDR3: CASSQDPRAIYNEQFF

V: TRBV7-9
D: .
size: .
J: TRBJ1-5
DNA: TGTGCCAGCAGCTCGGACCCCTTAATTCGGCCCCAGCATTTT
CDR3: CASSSDPLIRPQHF